This T cell receptor beta chain was captured by sequencing in a study of T-cell reconstitution after alpha-beta-depleted transplantation in children. The CDR3 sequence is 19 residues long. As concerns this clonotype: The junction does not match germline at one end; this may be a read error.

Unique molecular identifiers featured in how the TCRbeta library was prepared. TCRdb analysed the PCR reads with MiXCR anew, one entry per CDR3 protein. Of approximately 210,000 distinct CDR3 sequences listed, 14% to 15% are singletons. The material sequenced was PBMCs from the stem cell graft donor, taken from the stem cell graft. This clonotype originated in a human donor who donated a stem cell graft to a child with acute lymphoblastic leukemia. V is TRBV12-3 or TRBV12-4 and J is TRBJ2-3, with 14 bases aligning to TRBD2. CDR3 sequence (DNA): TGTACCAGCAGTTTTGGTGGACTAGCGGGAGGCCCGGATCGAGATACGCAGTATTTT. As protein: CTSSFGGLAGGPDRDTQYF.